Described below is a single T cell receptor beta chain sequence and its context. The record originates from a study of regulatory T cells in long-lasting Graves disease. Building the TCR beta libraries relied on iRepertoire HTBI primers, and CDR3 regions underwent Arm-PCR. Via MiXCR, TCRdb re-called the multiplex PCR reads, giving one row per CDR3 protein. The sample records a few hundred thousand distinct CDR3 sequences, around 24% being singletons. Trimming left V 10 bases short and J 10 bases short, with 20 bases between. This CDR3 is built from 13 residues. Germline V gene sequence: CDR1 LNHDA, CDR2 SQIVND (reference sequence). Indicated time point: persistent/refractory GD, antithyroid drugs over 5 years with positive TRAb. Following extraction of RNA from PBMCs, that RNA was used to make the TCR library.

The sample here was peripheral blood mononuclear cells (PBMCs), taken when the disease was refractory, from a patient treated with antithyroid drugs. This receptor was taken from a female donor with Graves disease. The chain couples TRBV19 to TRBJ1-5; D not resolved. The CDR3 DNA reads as TGTGCCACCGCTTGGACGAGGCCGGGTCCCCAGCATTTT. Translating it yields CATAWTRPGPQHF.